These 23 T cell receptor beta chains were sequenced from one sample in a study of vaccination and CD4 T cells after COVID-19. Treatment defined: roughly 11-day PBMC culture with coronavirus spike peptide pools or control peptides (ViraFEST assay). What these receptors recognize is not known. The Oncomine TCR Beta short-read assay was applied to DNA of cultured CD4+ T cells. TCRdb analysed the PCR reads with MiXCR anew, one entry per CDR3 protein. In the table there are approximately 15,000 distinct CDR3 sequences, roughly half of which are singletons. Material for sequencing was CD4+ T cells from blood, cultured in vitro. Receptors originate from a human donor who had recovered from COVID-19.

This clonotype was seen a single time. The DNA of the CDR3 is TGTGCCAGCAGCCCACAGGGTACCCACACCTATGGCTACACCTTC. This codes for CASSPQGTHTYGYTF. This sequence joins TRBV7-2 and TRBJ1-2; tentative D call: TRBD1 (6 bases). V shed 5 bases and J shed 4 bases, with 17 bases lying between them. Germline CDR1 reads SGHTA; CDR2 reads FQGNSA. There are 15 residues in the CDR3.

The sample holds a few counts of this clonotype. The chain is built from TRBV7-8 and TRBJ1-1; a weak D match, TRBD1 (5 bases). V was pared by 1 base and J by 5 bases, with 17 bases between. Looked up from germline, CDR1 is SGHVS and CDR2 is FQNEAQ. The CDR3 consists of 16 residues. The CDR3 nucleotides are TGTGCCAGCAGCTTAGGTGGGCAGGGAGTTGGGACTGAAGCTTTCTTT. Amino acids: CASSLGGQGVGTEAFF.

This clonotype was counted only a few times. This sequence joins TRBV6-1 and TRBJ1-2; D is unclear. Trimming left V 5 bases short and J 6 bases short, with 19 bases between. This CDR3 is 15 amino acids long. CDR1 and CDR2 (germline): MNHNS, SASEGT. CDR3 loop: CASSPDRARGNGYTF. The CDR3 DNA reads TGTGCCAGCAGTCCCGATCGAGCCAGAGGAAATGGCTACACCTTC.

This clonotype was seen only once. This chain uses TRBV7-3 with TRBJ2-3; D uncertain. The germline V gene encodes CDR1 SGHTA and CDR2 FQGTGA. The CDR3 has 14 residues. V was trimmed by 1 base and J by 0 bases, leaving 5 bases between them. The CDR3 sequence is CASSLMGSTDTQYF. CDR3 in DNA: TGTGCCAGCAGCTTAATGGGGAGCACAGATACGCAGTATTTT.

The chain recombines TRBV27 with TRBJ2-7; 12 bases are a match to TRBD2. Per the germline V gene, CDR1 is MNHEY and CDR2 is SMNVEV (reference sequence). The trim removed 3 bases at V and 3 bases at J, leaving 3 bases unmatched. The CDR3 loop spans 15 amino acids. Here the CDR3 reads CASSLTSGRSYEQYF. CDR3 in DNA: TGTGCCAGCAGTTTGACTAGCGGGAGAAGCTACGAGCAGTACTTC.

This clonotype was seen a few times. The CDR3 protein is CASSEGLGGETQYF. CDR3 sequence (DNA): TGTGCCAGCAGCGAGGGACTAGGGGGCGAGACCCAGTACTTC. J is TRBJ2-5 and V is TRBV11-2; D possibly corresponds to TRBD2 (8 bases). The CDR3 length is 14 residues. The germline V and J ends were trimmed by 5 bases and 5 bases, with 15 bases remaining between them. Germline V lookup: CDR1 SGHAT, CDR2 FQNNGV.

The chain joins TRBV11-3 to TRBJ1-1, with no clear D. The germline gives CDR1 SGHNT, CDR2 YENEEA. This CDR3 comprises 15 residues. Trimming removed 1 base from V and 5 bases from J, with 14 bases in between. CDR3 protein: CASSLGAGRRTEAFF. CDR3 bases: TGTGCCAGCAGCTTAGGGGCTGGGCGGCGGACTGAAGCTTTCTTT.

J is TRBJ1-5 and V is TRBV3-1, with 7 bases identical to TRBD1. The CDR3 consists of 14 residues. CDR1 and CDR2 (germline): LGHDT, YNNKEL (reference sequence). The V and J ends lost 5 bases and 7 bases, in that order; junction bases with no gene match: 8. This CDR3 is CASSYGQERQPQHF. The CDR3 nucleotides read TGTGCCAGCAGCTACGGACAGGAAAGACAGCCCCAGCATTTT.

This clonotype appeared a few times. The chain carries TRBV29-1 and TRBJ1-2; 12 bases agree with TRBD1. The CDR3 is 15 amino acids. Per the germline V gene, CDR1 is SQVTM and CDR2 is ANQGSEA. V lost 3 bases, J lost 7 bases, and 9 bases stayed unmatched. In DNA, the CDR3 is TGCAGCGTTGATTCCCCGGGACAGGGGGCAAGTGGCTACACCTTC. This gives the protein CSVDSPGQGASGYTF.

The sample holds a few counts of this clonotype. The chain couples TRBV19 to TRBJ1-5; possible D gene TRBD1, 6 bases. This CDR3 contains 16 residues. The V gene's germline CDR1 is LNHDA and CDR2 SQIVND (reference sequence). Trimming stripped 4 bases from V and 4 bases from J, with 17 bases between. The DNA of the CDR3 is TGTGCCAGTAGTAGGGGGGCAGCGAGGTTAAATCAGCCCCAGCATTTT. It encodes CASSRGAARLNQPQHF.

The chain links TRBV6-1 to TRBJ1-2, with TRBD1 as a possible D gene (5 bases). The CDR3 spans 14 residues. The V gene lost 7 bases and the J gene lost 5 bases, with 17 bases spanning the gap. CDR1 is MNHNS, CDR2 SASEGT, per germline. The CDR3 DNA follows: TGTGCCAGCAATCCCCCGGGGGTTGATTATGGCTACACCTTC. It codes for CASNPPGVDYGYTF.

The chain recombines TRBV11-3 with TRBJ2-2; 11 bases agree with TRBD2. Germline lookup yields CDR1 SGHNT and CDR2 YENEEA. There are 14 residues in the CDR3. The V and J ends lost 11 bases and 4 bases, in that order; junction bases with no gene match: 6. The CDR3 is CALGLAGGTGELFF. The CDR3 nucleotides read TGTGCCTTGGGCCTAGCGGGAGGCACCGGGGAGCTGTTTTTT.

This clonotype appeared a few times. CDR3 in amino acids: CASSRRSGANVLTF. The CDR3 DNA follows: TGTGCCAGCAGCCGGCGCTCTGGGGCCAACGTCCTGACTTTC. The chain combines TRBV12-3 or TRBV12-4 with TRBJ2-6; D is unclear. This CDR3 is 14 amino acids long. V lost 6 bases, J lost 0 bases, and 6 bases lay in between.

This rearrangement joins TRBV9 to TRBJ2-3; the match to TRBD1 covers 8 bases. This CDR3 region has 16 residues. Unmatched junction bases numbered 5, after V lost 0 bases and J lost 2 bases. CDR1 is SGDLS, CDR2 YYNGEE, per germline. CDR3 sequence: CASSVAVTGVTDTQYF. DNA of the CDR3: TGTGCCAGCAGCGTAGCAGTGACAGGGGTCACAGATACGCAGTATTTT. Together with reference TRBV9 and TRBJ2-3, the CDR3 gives the full variable domain: DSGVTQTPKHLITATGQRVTLRCSPRSGDLSVYWYQQSLDQGLQFLIQYYNGEERAKGNILERFSAQQFPDLHSELNLSSLELGDSALYFCASSVAVTGVTDTQYFGPGTRLTVL.

The chain carries TRBV6-4 and TRBJ2-2; D unresolved. Germline CDR1 reads MRHNA; CDR2 reads SNTAGT. This CDR3 contains 14 residues. V lost 5 bases, J lost 0 bases, and 7 bases lay in between. The CDR3 sequence is CASSLESNTGELFF. The DNA of the CDR3 is TGTGCCAGCAGTCTGGAGTCGAACACCGGGGAGCTGTTTTTT.

The chain employs TRBV20-1 and TRBJ2-5; 12 positions match TRBD1. The trim removed 6 bases at V and 4 bases at J, leaving 12 bases unmatched. The germline CDR1 and CDR2 sequences are DFQATT and SNEGSKA (reference sequence). The CDR3 is 16 residues long. In DNA, the CDR3 is TGCAGTGCAAATCTATTGCGGGACAGGGGGCTAGAGACCCAGTACTTC. Residues: CSANLLRDRGLETQYF.

V usage is TRBV28 and J usage is TRBJ1-2; D ambiguous. This CDR3 is 14 amino acids long. Looked up from germline, CDR1 is MDHEN and CDR2 is SYDVKM. Between the trimmed V and J ends, which lost 6 bases and 7 bases, there was a span of 18 bases. The DNA for the CDR3 is TGTGCCAGCAGCCCCTCCGCCGGTTGGAGTGGCTACACCTTC. It is translated as CASSPSAGWSGYTF.

The chain links TRBV20-1 to TRBJ2-1, with D maybe TRBD2 (6 bases). This CDR3 has 16 amino acids. CDR1 DFQATT and CDR2 SNEGSKA come from the germline V gene (reference sequence). The V gene lost 3 bases and the J gene lost 0 bases, with 15 bases spanning the gap. The CDR3 reads CSARGTSGSSYNEQFF. In nucleotides, the CDR3 is TGCAGTGCTAGGGGGACTTCCGGAAGCTCCTACAATGAGCAGTTCTTC.

The chain recombines TRBV19 with TRBJ2-7; TRBD2 aligns across 7 bases. Germline CDR1 reads LNHDA; CDR2 reads SQIVND (reference sequence). Unmatched junction bases numbered 4, after V lost 2 bases and J lost 3 bases. CDR3 length: 14 residues. In DNA form, the CDR3 reads TGTGCCAGTAGTATAAATCCGGGGGGCTACGAGCAGTACTTC. Translated, it gives CASSINPGGYEQYF. Looking up the rest from reference TRBV19 and TRBJ2-7 gives the full variable domain: DGGITQSPKYLFRKEGQNVTLSCEQNLNHDAMYWYRQDPGQGLRLIYYSQIVNDFQKGDIAEGYSVSREKKESFPLTVTSAQKNPTAFYLCASSINPGGYEQYFGPGTRLTVT.

V and J are TRBV12-3 or TRBV12-4 and TRBJ1-3; no reliable D call. The CDR3 spans 14 residues. The germline V and J ends were trimmed by 2 bases and 2 bases, with 7 bases remaining between them. CDR3 protein: CASSLTSTGNTIYF. CDR3 in DNA: TGTGCCAGCAGTTTAACTTCGACTGGAAACACCATATATTTT.

The chain is built from TRBV9 and TRBJ1-1; the D is unclear. Germline V gene data show CDR1 as SGDLS and CDR2 as YYNGEE. Trimming stripped 1 base from V and 0 bases from J, with 4 bases between. CDR3 length: 13 residues. The CDR3 protein is CASSVRLNTEAFF. In nucleotides, the CDR3 is TGTGCCAGCAGCGTAAGGTTGAACACTGAAGCTTTCTTT.

This sequence joins TRBV7-8 and TRBJ1-5; unclear D gene. The germline CDR1 and CDR2 sequences are SGHVS and FQNEAQ. V was trimmed by 5 bases and J by 0 bases, leaving 8 bases between them. The CDR3 has 14 residues. The CDR3 loop reads CASSRTPSNQPQHF. CDR3 coding DNA: TGTGCCAGCAGCCGGACGCCTAGCAATCAGCCCCAGCATTTT. The full variable domain, with the rest looked up from reference TRBV7-8 and TRBJ1-5, is GAGVSQSPRYKVAKRGQDVALRCDPISGHVSLFWYQQALGQGPEFLTYFQNEAQLDKSGLPSDRFFAERPEGSVSTLKIQRTQQEDSAVYLCASSRTPSNQPQHFGDGTRLSIL.

The V call is TRBV7-8, the J call TRBJ2-7, with 9 positions matching TRBD1. Trimming removed 7 bases from V and 2 bases from J; junction bases left unmatched: 9. The CDR3 runs 15 residues. CDR1 and CDR2 from the germline V gene are SGHVS and FQNEAQ. The CDR3 nucleotides read TGTGCCAGCACCTCCCGGGGACAGGGTCCCTACGAGCAGTACTTC. It translates to CASTSRGQGPYEQYF.